One and the same sample provided the 11 T cell receptor beta chains below, sequenced in a study of T cells in narcolepsy. TCRdb keeps only in-frame clones here, not all; method: immunoSEQ multiplex PCR. The repertoire holds about 30,000 clones, with around four fifths as singletons. Sequencing was carried out using CD45RA- memory CD4+ T cells from PBMCs. These receptors were collected from a human donor with narcolepsy.

CDR3 loop: CAWRTGGTYGYTF. In nucleotides, the CDR3 is TGTGCCTGGCGGACAGGGGGGACCTATGGCTACACCTTC. The rearrangement uses TRBV30 and TRBJ1-2; TRBD1 aligns across 10 bases. V trimming: 5 bases; J trimming: 4 bases; junction bases outside the gene matches: 4. This CDR3 is built from 13 residues. The V gene's germline CDR1 is GTSNPN and CDR2 SVGIG (reference sequence).

This clone was seen only a few times. The rearrangement links TRBV10-3 to TRBJ2-2; 7 bases line up with TRBD1. The CDR3 contains 14 residues. V dropped 11 bases and J dropped 4; count of bases not matched to a gene: 10. The germline CDR1 and CDR2 sequences are ENHRY and SYGVKD. CDR3 nucleotides: TGTGCCTCCTGTGACAGGGTGAGCACCGGGGAGCTGTTTTTT. It translates to CASCDRVSTGELFF.

This clone was observed a handful of times. V is TRBV28 and J is TRBJ1-4; D not certain. V was trimmed by 4 bases and J by 0 bases, leaving 9 bases between them. The CDR3 is made up of 15 amino acids. Germline-derived CDR1 and CDR2 are MDHEN and SYDVKM. CDR3 in DNA: TGTGCCAGCAGTTCTCCCGGGGCAACTAATGAAAAACTGTTTTTT. Its protein product is CASSSPGATNEKLFF.

The rearrangement uses TRBV6-5 and TRBJ2-7; 11 bases are a match to TRBD1. V gave up 5 bases and J gave up 3 bases; unmatched junction bases: 3. The V gene's germline CDR1 is MNHEY and CDR2 SVGAGI. This CDR3 region has 14 residues. The CDR3 nucleotides read TGTGCCAGCAGTCAGGGACAGGGGGTCTACGAGCAGTACTTC. This codes for CASSQGQGVYEQYF.

The chain employs TRBV7-8 and TRBJ1-2; D might be TRBD1 (5 bases). Germline V lookup: CDR1 SGHVS, CDR2 FQNEAQ. Trimming cost V 1 base and J 1 base, with 10 bases left between them. This CDR3 has 15 residues. CDR3 region: CASSLDTGSNYGYTF. CDR3 DNA sequence: TGTGCCAGCAGCTTAGATACAGGAAGTAACTATGGCTACACCTTC.

This clone was seen more than once but under ten times. V usage is TRBV19 and J usage is TRBJ1-3; possibly TRBD1 for D (5 bases). V dropped 8 bases and J dropped 0 bases, with 11 bases sitting between them. This CDR3 spans 14 amino acids. From germline, CDR1 is LNHDA and CDR2 SQIVND (reference sequence). As DNA, the CDR3 is TGTGCCAGTCGACAGTTAGACTCTGGAAACACCATATATTTT. Amino acid sequence: CASRQLDSGNTIYF. The full variable domain, with the rest looked up from reference TRBV19 and TRBJ1-3, is DGGITQSPKYLFRKEGQNVTLSCEQNLNHDAMYWYRQDPGQGLRLIYYSQIVNDFQKGDIAEGYSVSREKKESFPLTVTSAQKNPTAFYLCASRQLDSGNTIYFGEGSWLTVV.

This clone has only one observation. The CDR3 nucleotides read TGCGCCAGCAGCATTCAGATGAACACTGAAGCTTTCTTT. This encodes CASSIQMNTEAFF. The chain couples TRBV5-1 to TRBJ1-1; D remains ambiguous. This CDR3 contains 13 residues. Germline loops: CDR1 SGHRS, CDR2 YFSETQ. V was trimmed by 4 bases and J by 0 bases, leaving 7 bases between them.

Only a few counts were recorded for this clone. CDR3 in DNA: TGTGCCAGCAGCTCGCTTGGTATGGATGGCTACACCTTC. Translation gives CASSSLGMDGYTF. The V call is TRBV7-9, the J call TRBJ1-2; no firm D call. V was cut by 4 bases and J by 6 bases, with 12 bases left in between. Germline values: CDR1 SEHNR, CDR2 FQNEAQ (reference sequence). The CDR3 totals 13 residues. The whole variable domain, filled in from reference TRBV7-9 and TRBJ1-2, reads DTGVSQNPRHKITKRGQNVTFRCDPISEHNRLYWYRQTLGQGPEFLTYFQNEAQLEKSRLLSDRFSAERPKGSFSTLEIQRTEQGDSAMYLCASSSLGMDGYTFGSGTRLTVV.

This chain connects TRBV4-3 to TRBJ2-7; 9 positions agree with TRBD1. The V gene end was trimmed by 0 bases and the J gene end by 6 bases; junction bases not matched to a gene: 9. Germline V gene lookup returns CDR1 LGHNA and CDR2 YSLEER. This CDR3 is 16 amino acids long. The CDR3 here is CASSQEVTGGFSEQYF. The CDR3, as DNA: TGCGCCAGCAGCCAAGAGGTGACAGGGGGGTTCAGCGAGCAGTACTTC.

The chain is built from TRBV5-4 and TRBJ2-5, with 7 bases fitting TRBD1. The DNA end favors TRBJ2-7, so the J call may be wrong. CDR1 and CDR2 (germline): SGHNT, YYREEE (reference sequence). The CDR3 runs to 15 residues. CDR3 amino acids: CASSSLGQPEYEQYF. Written as DNA, the CDR3 is TGTGCCAGCAGCTCATTGGGACAGCCGGAGTACGAGCAGTACTTC.

This clone was picked up a small number of times. The chain joins TRBV5-1 to TRBJ1-1; D is perhaps TRBD1 (5 bases). V was pared by 4 bases and J by 7 bases, with 17 bases between. CDR1 is SGHRS and CDR2 is YFSETQ in the germline V gene. The CDR3 has 14 amino acids. In DNA, the CDR3 is TGCGCCAGCAGCGGAGAACCGGGACTGCTTGAAGCTTTCTTT. Protein sequence: CASSGEPGLLEAFF.